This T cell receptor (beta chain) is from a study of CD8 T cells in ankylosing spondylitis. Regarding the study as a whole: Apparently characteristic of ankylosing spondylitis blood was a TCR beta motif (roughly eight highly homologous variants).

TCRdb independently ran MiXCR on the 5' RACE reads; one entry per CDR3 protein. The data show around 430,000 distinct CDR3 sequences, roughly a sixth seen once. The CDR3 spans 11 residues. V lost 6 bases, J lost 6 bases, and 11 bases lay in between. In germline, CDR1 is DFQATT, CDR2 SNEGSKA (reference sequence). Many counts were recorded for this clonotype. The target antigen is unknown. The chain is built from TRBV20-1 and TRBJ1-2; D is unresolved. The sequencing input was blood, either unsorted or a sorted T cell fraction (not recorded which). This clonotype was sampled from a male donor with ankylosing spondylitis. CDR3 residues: CSATLADGYTF. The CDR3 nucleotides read TGCAGTGCGACCCTGGCGGATGGCTACACCTTC.